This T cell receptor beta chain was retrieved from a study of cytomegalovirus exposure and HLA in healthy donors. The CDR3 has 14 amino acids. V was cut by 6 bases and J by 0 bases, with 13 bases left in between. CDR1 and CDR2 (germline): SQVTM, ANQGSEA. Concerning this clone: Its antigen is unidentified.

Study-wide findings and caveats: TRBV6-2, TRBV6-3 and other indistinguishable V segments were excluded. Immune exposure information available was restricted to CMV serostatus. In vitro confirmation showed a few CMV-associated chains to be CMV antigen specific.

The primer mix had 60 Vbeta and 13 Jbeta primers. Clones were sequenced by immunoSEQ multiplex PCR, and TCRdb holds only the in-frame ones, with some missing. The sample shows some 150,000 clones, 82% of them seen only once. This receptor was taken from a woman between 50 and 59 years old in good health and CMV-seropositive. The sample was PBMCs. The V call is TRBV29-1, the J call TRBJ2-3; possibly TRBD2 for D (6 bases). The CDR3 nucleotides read TGCAGCGTCTGGGACTTGACTAGCACAGATACGCAGTATTTT. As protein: CSVWDLTSTDTQYF.